The clone carrying this T cell receptor (beta chain) was observed a single time. CDR1 is LNHDA, CDR2 SQIVND, per germline (reference sequence). After removal of 2 bases from V and 7 bases from J, the junction contained 5 bases not matched to a gene. The CDR3 extends over 16 amino acids. This record belongs to a study of blood T cell repertoires in COVID-19. Study-level information: Spain, Italy and the United States supplied samples that represented acute and convalescent COVID-19. PBMCs, B-cell-depleted T cells, or T cells were the source of the cDNA or gDNA that made up the material.

The authors' processing: Amplified reference gene primers provided the basis for estimating nucleated cell counts. Using immunoSEQ multiplex PCR, the repertoire was profiled, and TCRdb retains in-frame clones only, with some absent. That table gives V, J and clone size, and the DNA gave D and trimming. The sample yields around 100,000 clones, around four fifths seen once. The TCR was taken from a man in his sixties or seventies with acute or convalescent COVID-19. This chain uses TRBV19 with TRBJ2-1, with 13 positions matching TRBD2. Sequenced: peripheral blood. CDR3 sequence reads: CASSIPGLAGTNEQFF. CDR3 nucleotide sequence: TGTGCCAGTAGTATACCGGGACTAGCGGGAACAAATGAGCAGTTCTTC.